A single TCR beta chain is shown here with its context. This record belongs to a study of CD8+CD57+ T cells in acquired aplastic anemia. The TCR beta profiling, which covered VDJ combination and CDR3 sequence, was carried out using genomic DNA as the template. One entry per CDR3 protein, called by TCRdb with MiXCR from the reads. The repertoire has 150,000 to 200,000 distinct CDR3 sequences, less than 50% of them found once; the top ten carry 30% to 40%. The V and J ends lost 4 bases and 2 bases, in that order; junction bases with no gene match: 4. Per the germline V gene, CDR1 is DFQATT and CDR2 is SNEGSKA (reference sequence). The CDR3 has 14 residues. Patients selected for sequencing had displayed CD8+CD57+ cell expansion by flow cytometry.

This sequence originates from a human donor with aplastic anemia. The chain carries TRBV20-1 and TRBJ2-7; 11 nucleotides align to TRBD2. Sequenced material: sorted CD4+, CD8+, or CD8+CD57+ T cells (not recorded which) from PBMCs. CDR3 DNA sequence: TGCAGTGCTATTAGCGGGGGGGCAACCTACGAGCAGTACTTC. This encodes CSAISGGATYEQYF.